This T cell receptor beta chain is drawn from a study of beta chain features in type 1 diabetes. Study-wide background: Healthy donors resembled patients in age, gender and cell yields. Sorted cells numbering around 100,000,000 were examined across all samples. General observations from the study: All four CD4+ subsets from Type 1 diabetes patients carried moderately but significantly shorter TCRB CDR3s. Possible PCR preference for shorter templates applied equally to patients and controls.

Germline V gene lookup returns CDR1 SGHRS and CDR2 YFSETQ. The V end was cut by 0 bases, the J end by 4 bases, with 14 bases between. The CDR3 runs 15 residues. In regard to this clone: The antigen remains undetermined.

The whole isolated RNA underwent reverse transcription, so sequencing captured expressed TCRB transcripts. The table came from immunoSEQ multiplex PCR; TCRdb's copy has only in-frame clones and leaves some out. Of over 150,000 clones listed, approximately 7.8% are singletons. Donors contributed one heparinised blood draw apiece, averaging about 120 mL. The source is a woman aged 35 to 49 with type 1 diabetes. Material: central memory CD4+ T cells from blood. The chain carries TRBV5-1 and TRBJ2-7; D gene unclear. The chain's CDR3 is CASSLVADRRYEQYF. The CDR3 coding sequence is TGCGCCAGCAGCTTGGTGGCAGACCGGAGATACGAGCAGTACTTC.